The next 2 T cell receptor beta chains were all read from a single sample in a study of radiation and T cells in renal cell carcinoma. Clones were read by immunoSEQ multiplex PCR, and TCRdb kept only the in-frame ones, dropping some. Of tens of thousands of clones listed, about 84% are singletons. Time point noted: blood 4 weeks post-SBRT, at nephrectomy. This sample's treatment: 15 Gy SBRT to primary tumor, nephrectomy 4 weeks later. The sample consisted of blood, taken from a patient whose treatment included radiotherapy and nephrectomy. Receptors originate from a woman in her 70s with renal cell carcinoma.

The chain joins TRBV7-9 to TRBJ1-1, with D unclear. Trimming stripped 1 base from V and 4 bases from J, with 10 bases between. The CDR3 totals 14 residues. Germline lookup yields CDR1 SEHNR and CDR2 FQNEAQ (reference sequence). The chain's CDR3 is CASSLVVGSTEAFF. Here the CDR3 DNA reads TGTGCCAGCAGCTTAGTTGTAGGTAGCACTGAAGCTTTCTTT.

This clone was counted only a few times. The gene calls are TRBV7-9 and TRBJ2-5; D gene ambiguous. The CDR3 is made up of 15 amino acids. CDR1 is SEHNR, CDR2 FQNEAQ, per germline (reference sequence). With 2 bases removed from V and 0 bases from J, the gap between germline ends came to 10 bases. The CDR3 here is CASSLNGENQETQYF. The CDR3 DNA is TGTGCCAGCAGCTTAAATGGCGAGAACCAAGAGACCCAGTACTTC.